One and the same sample provided the 20 T cell receptor beta chains below, sequenced in a study of T-cell reconstitution after alpha-beta-depleted transplantation in children. Preparation of the TCRbeta library used unique molecular identifiers. One entry per CDR3 protein, called by TCRdb with MiXCR from the PCR reads. The table lists roughly 160,000 distinct CDR3 sequences, 11% of them singletons. Sequenced material: PBMCs, taken before TCRalphabeta/CD19-depleted stem cell transplant. Receptors were obtained from a boy aged 2-9 years with acute myeloid leukemia, due to receive a stem cell transplant.

Many counts were recorded for this clonotype. This chain links TRBV14 with TRBJ2-1; 9 bases align to TRBD1. The length of the CDR3 is 16 residues. Germline V gives CDR1 SGHDN, CDR2 FVKESK. V shed 1 base, J shed 0 bases, and the junction held 1 base outside the gene matches. The CDR3 sequence: CASSQVTGGSYNEQFF. Here the CDR3 DNA reads TGTGCCAGCAGCCAAGTGACAGGGGGCTCCTACAATGAGCAGTTCTTC.

This clonotype was seen many times. V gene TRBV11-2 combines with J gene TRBJ2-4, with 9 bases identical to TRBD2. Looked up from germline, CDR1 is SGHAT and CDR2 is FQNNGV. The junction had 9 bases not matched to a gene; V was cut back by 1 base and J by 2 bases. This CDR3 region has 18 residues. Written as DNA, the CDR3 is TGTGCCAGCAGCTTAGGTGCAGCGGGAGGATGGCCCAAAAACATTCAGTACTTC. This codes for CASSLGAAGGWPKNIQYF.

At least ten counts were recorded for this clonotype. The V call is TRBV11-2, the J call TRBJ2-5; D unclear. The CDR3 spans 15 residues. The germline CDR1 and CDR2 sequences are SGHAT and FQNNGV. The V and J ends lost 5 bases and 3 bases respectively, with 16 bases between them. The CDR3 here is CASSPRPGPKETQYF. CDR3 in DNA: TGTGCCAGCAGCCCACGACCGGGTCCGAAAGAGACCCAGTACTTC.

This clonotype was counted ten times or more. The V gene is TRBV4-2, the J gene TRBJ2-1; D unclear. Germline CDR1 reads LGHNA; CDR2 reads YNFKEQ. The CDR3 runs to 14 residues. Trimming cost V 0 bases and J 4 bases, with 7 bases left between them. The CDR3 DNA sequence: TGTGCCAGCAGCCAAGAGAACTCATACAATGAGCAGTTCTTC. Residues: CASSQENSYNEQFF.

The table lists this clonotype with many counts. The chain joins TRBV7-8 to TRBJ2-1; D not resolved. CDR3 length: 12 amino acids. V was cut by 5 bases and J by 4 bases, with 6 bases left in between. Germline V CDR1 and CDR2: SGHVS, FQNEAQ. Here the CDR3 reads CASSQEYNEQFF. For the CDR3, the DNA is TGTGCCAGCAGCCAGGAATACAATGAGCAGTTCTTC.

Remarks on this clonotype: Just one base apart from a much larger clone, this may be a read error. The chain couples TRBV12-3 or TRBV12-4 to TRBJ2-7; TRBD2 aligns across 8 bases. This CDR3 is 16 amino acids long. The junction had 15 bases not matched to a gene; V was cut back by 5 bases and J by 6 bases. The CDR3 region has the DNA TGTGCCAGCAGTCGGACTAGCAGGAGGGCAACGGGCGAGCAGTACTTC. Encoded protein: CASSRTSRRATGEQYF.

This clonotype was counted at least ten times. V is TRBV5-1 and J is TRBJ2-3; weak D call: TRBD2 (5 bases). V lost 7 bases and J lost 1, with 13 bases in between. Germline CDR1 is SGHRS and CDR2 is YFSETQ. This CDR3 spans 14 amino acids. The CDR3 DNA reads TGCGCCAGCTCCCGGGGTAGCGGCACAGATACGCAGTATTTT. As protein: CASSRGSGTDTQYF. The complete variable domain, with remaining parts taken from reference TRBV5-1 and TRBJ2-3, reads KAGVTQTPRYLIKTRGQQVTLSCSPISGHRSVSWYQQTPGQGLQFLFEYFSETQRNKGNFPGRFSGRQFSNSRSEMNVSTLELGDSALYLCASSRGSGTDTQYFGPGTRLTVL.

At least ten counts were recorded for this clonotype. The gene calls are TRBV7-3 and TRBJ2-7; weak D call: TRBD2 (5 bases). V shed 0 bases and J shed 6 bases, with 9 bases lying between them. CDR1 SGHTA and CDR2 FQGTGA come from the germline V gene. This CDR3 is 13 amino acids long. CDR3 region: CASSLTASTEQYF. CDR3 coding DNA: TGTGCCAGCAGCTTAACGGCTAGCACCGAGCAGTACTTC.

This clonotype has ten or more counts. The CDR3 spells CASTERERIETQYF. CDR3 nucleotide sequence: TGTGCCAGCACGGAGCGGGAGCGCATTGAGACCCAGTACTTC. The chain joins TRBV5-5 to TRBJ2-5; 8 bases map to TRBD2. Per the germline V gene, CDR1 is SGHKS and CDR2 is YYEKEE (reference sequence). The CDR3 extends over 14 amino acids. Trimming removed 6 bases from V and 5 bases from J; junction bases left unmatched: 9.

This clonotype was counted ten times or more. A junction boundary mismatches the germline segment, possibly from a read error. The J gene is TRBJ2-3, the V gene TRBV7-7; 7 nucleotides agree with TRBD2. The germline CDR1 and CDR2 sequences are SSHAT and FNYEAQ (reference sequence). The CDR3 totals 16 residues. This CDR3 is CASSLSGLTSTDTQYF. CDR3 in DNA: TGTGCTAGCAGCCTCTCGGGACTAACTAGCACAGATACGCAGTATTTT.

This clonotype was found many times. This chain uses TRBV5-5 with TRBJ2-1; TRBD2 might be the D (6 bases). The length of the CDR3 is 14 residues. V lost 2 bases, J lost 6 bases, and 12 bases lay in between. The germline V gene has CDR1 SGHKS and CDR2 YYEKEE (reference sequence). Here the CDR3 DNA reads TGTGCCAGCAGCTTTTCCCGGACTATCAATGAGCAGTTCTTC. Encoded protein: CASSFSRTINEQFF.

This clonotype was seen ten or more times. The chain uses TRBV15 and TRBJ2-7; maybe TRBD1 (6 bases). Trimming removed 5 bases at V and 6 bases at J, with 23 bases between. The germline V gene encodes CDR1 LNHNV and CDR2 YYDKDF (reference sequence). The CDR3 extends over 16 amino acids. The CDR3 here is CATSLSDSLGRGEQYF. The CDR3 DNA reads TGTGCCACCAGCCTCTCGGACAGCTTGGGACGGGGCGAGCAGTACTTC. Looking up the rest from reference TRBV15 and TRBJ2-7 gives the full variable domain: DAMVIQNPRYQVTQFGKPVTLSCSQTLNHNVMYWYQQKSSQAPKLLFHYYDKDFNNEADTPDNFQSRRPNTSFCFLDIRSPGLGDTAMYLCATSLSDSLGRGEQYFGPGTRLTVT.

Many counts were recorded for this clonotype. The chain employs TRBV20-1 and TRBJ2-1, with 10 bases lining up with TRBD2. J gave up 6 bases and V 6 bases, and 11 bases lay outside the gene matches. This CDR3 contains 15 residues. Germline CDR1 DFQATT, CDR2 SNEGSKA (reference sequence). In nucleotides, the CDR3 is TGCAGTGCCCTTATTCTAGCGGGAGTCCCCAATGAGCAGTTCTTC. Translated: CSALILAGVPNEQFF.

This clonotype was picked up many times. The chain joins TRBV3-1 to TRBJ1-6, with TRBD1 as a possible D gene (5 bases). Germline V gene lookup returns CDR1 LGHDT and CDR2 YNNKEL (reference sequence). The CDR3 sequence is 14 residues long. The V end was cut by 4 bases, the J end by 8 bases, with 12 bases between. For the CDR3, the DNA is TGTGCCAGCAGCCCCGGGGCTCGGGATTCACCCCTCCACTTT. Translation gives CASSPGARDSPLHF. The variable domain in full, with the rest retrieved from reference TRBV3-1 and TRBJ1-6, is DTAVSQTPKYLVTQMGNDKSIKCEQNLGHDTMYWYKQDSKKFLKIMFSYNNKELIINETVPNRFSPKSPDKAHLNLHINSLELGDSAVYFCASSPGARDSPLHFGNGTRLTVT.

This clonotype was seen repeatedly, ten times or more. The chain combines TRBV5-6 with TRBJ1-5; D remains ambiguous. Germline V lookup: CDR1 SGHDT, CDR2 YYEEEE. This CDR3 spans 13 amino acids. V shed 5 bases and J shed 2 bases, with 8 bases lying between them. CDR3 region: CASSAHGNQPQHF. The CDR3, as DNA: TGTGCCAGCAGTGCCCACGGCAATCAGCCCCAGCATTTT. Filled out from reference TRBV5-6 and TRBJ1-5, the complete variable domain reads DAGVTQSPTHLIKTRGQQVTLRCSPKSGHDTVSWYQQALGQGPQFIFQYYEEEERQRGNFPDRFSGHQFPNYSSELNVNALLLGDSALYLCASSAHGNQPQHFGDGTRLSIL.

This clonotype was detected once. One base away lies a much larger clone, so this may be a sequencing read error. The genes are TRBV5-1 and TRBJ2-1; D is ambiguous. The length of the CDR3 is 14 residues. Germline lookup yields CDR1 SGHRS and CDR2 YFSETQ. The CDR3 DNA sequence: TGCGCCAGCAGCTTGGAGGTTTCTACCCGAACGACGGTCTTC. It is translated as CASSLEVSTRTTVF.

This clonotype was seen at least ten times. This chain connects TRBV19 to TRBJ2-2; D gene ambiguous. V was cut by 5 bases and J by 4 bases, with 14 bases left in between. The CDR3 runs to 15 residues. Germline V CDR1 and CDR2: LNHDA, SQIVND (reference sequence). The chain's CDR3 is CASSEFSLGTGELFF. The CDR3 region has the DNA TGTGCCAGTAGTGAGTTTTCTTTAGGCACCGGGGAGCTGTTTTTT.

This clonotype showed up many times. V is TRBV4-2 and J is TRBJ2-1, with no clear D. Germline CDR1 and CDR2: LGHNA and YNFKEQ. Trimming left V 1 base short and J 8 bases short, with 3 bases between. The length of the CDR3 is 11 residues. CDR3 sequence: CASSQAYEQFF. CDR3 sequence (DNA): TGTGCCAGCAGCCAAGCTTATGAGCAGTTCTTC.

This CDR3 is CASTRTSGEIGEQFF. DNA for the CDR3: TGTGCCAGCACTCGGACTAGCGGGGAGATCGGTGAGCAGTTCTTC. The V and J genes are TRBV6-1 and TRBJ2-1; TRBD2 aligns across 12 bases. Trimming took 7 bases from V and 9 from J; bases not matched to a gene: 10. Germline V CDR1 and CDR2: MNHNS, SASEGT. The CDR3 contains 15 residues.

This clonotype was seen repeatedly, ten times or more. V usage is TRBV5-1 and J usage is TRBJ2-2, with D unclear. Trimming took off 0 bases at V and 4 bases at J, with 7 bases between the two ends. CDR3 length equals 14 residues. Germline loops: CDR1 SGHRS, CDR2 YFSETQ. The CDR3 loop reads CASSLGGRTGELFF. CDR3 DNA sequence: TGCGCCAGCAGCTTGGGTGGCCGCACCGGGGAGCTGTTTTTT.